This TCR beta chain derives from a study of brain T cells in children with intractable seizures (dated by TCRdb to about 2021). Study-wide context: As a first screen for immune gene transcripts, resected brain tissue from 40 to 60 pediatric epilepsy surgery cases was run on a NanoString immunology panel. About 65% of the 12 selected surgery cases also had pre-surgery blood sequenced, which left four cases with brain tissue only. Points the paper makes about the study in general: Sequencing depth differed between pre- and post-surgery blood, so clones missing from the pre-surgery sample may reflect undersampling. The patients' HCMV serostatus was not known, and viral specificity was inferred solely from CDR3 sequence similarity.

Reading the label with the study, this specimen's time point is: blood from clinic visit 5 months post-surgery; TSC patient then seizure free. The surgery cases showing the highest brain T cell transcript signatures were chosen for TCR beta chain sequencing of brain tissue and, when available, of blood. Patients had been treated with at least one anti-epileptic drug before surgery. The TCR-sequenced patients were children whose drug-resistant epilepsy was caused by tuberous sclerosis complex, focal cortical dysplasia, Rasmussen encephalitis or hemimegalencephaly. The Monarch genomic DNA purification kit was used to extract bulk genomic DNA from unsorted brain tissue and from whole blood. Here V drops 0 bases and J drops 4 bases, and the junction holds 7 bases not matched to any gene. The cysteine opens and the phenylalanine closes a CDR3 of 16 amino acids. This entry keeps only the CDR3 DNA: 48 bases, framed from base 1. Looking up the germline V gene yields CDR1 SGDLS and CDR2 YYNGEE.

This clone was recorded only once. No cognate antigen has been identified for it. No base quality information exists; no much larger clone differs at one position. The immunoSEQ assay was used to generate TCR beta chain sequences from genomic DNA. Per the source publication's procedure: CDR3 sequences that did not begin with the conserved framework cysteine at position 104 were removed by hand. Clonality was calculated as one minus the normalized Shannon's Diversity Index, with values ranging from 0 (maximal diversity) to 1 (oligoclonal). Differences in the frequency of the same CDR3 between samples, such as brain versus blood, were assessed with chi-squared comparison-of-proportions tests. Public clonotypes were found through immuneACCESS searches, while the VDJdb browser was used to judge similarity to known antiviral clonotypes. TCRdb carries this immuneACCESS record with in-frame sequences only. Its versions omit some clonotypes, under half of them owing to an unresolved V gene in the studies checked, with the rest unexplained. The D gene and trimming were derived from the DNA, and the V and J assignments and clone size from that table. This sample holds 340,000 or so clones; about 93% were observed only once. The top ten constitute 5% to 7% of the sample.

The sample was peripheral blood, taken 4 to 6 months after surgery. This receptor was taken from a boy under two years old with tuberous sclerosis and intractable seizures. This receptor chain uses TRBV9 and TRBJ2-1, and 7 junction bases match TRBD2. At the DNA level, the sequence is TGTGCCAGCAGCGTAGCAGGGCGGGAGTCTTACAATGAGCAGTTCTTC. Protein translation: CASSVAGRESYNEQFF.